This paragraph reports one TCR beta chain. This sample was included in a study of T cell changes during pregnancy in multiple sclerosis. The method was immunoSEQ multiplex PCR; TCRdb's version includes in-frame clones alone and lacks a portion of them. The sample carries tens of thousands of clones, more than 90% recorded once. The CDR3 contains 14 residues. The ends lost 10 bases at V and 2 bases at J; junction bases unmatched: 10. Germline lookup yields CDR1 MNHEY and CDR2 SVGAGI. The chain recombines TRBV6-5 with TRBJ2-5; 7 nucleotides align to TRBD1. The sample in question was peripheral blood, obtained in the third trimester of pregnancy. This TCR derives from a female donor in good health, enrolled as a control in a pregnancy study. CDR3: CAISPGQPQETQYF. CDR3 DNA sequence: TGTGCCATTAGCCCGGGACAGCCTCAAGAGACCCAGTACTTC.